The 6 T cell receptor beta chains in this list originate from one sample, sequenced in a study of response to subunit inactivated influenza vaccine. TCRdb re-called the RT-PCR reads with MiXCR, one entry per CDR3 protein. The table records around 570,000 distinct CDR3 sequences, about 11% of them present only once. The data were also submitted as part of a second study, on T cells expressing NK-cell markers. In that study: cDNA encoding TCR beta was synthesized via 5'RACE template switching incorporating UMIs.

The specimen was PBMCs from blood, collected on the day of vaccination. Receptors were obtained from a man aged 50-60 years who received an inactivated influenza vaccine.

In regard to this clonotype: One junction end does not reproduce the germline sequence, and a read error may be involved. This chain connects TRBV7-2 to TRBJ2-7; 7 nucleotides line up with TRBD1. The CDR3 sequence is 14 residues long. Looked up from germline, CDR1 is SGHTA and CDR2 is FQGNSA. Here the CDR3 reads CASSMTGNSYERYF. The CDR3 DNA reads TGTGCCAGCAGCATGACAGGGAACTCCTACGAGCGGTACTTC.

The chain is built from TRBV20-1 and TRBJ2-3; 11 positions agree with TRBD2. V lost 5 bases and J lost 1; bases outside the gene matches: 11. The CDR3 is 17 amino acids. The V gene's germline CDR1 is DFQATT and CDR2 SNEGSKA (reference sequence). The CDR3: CSAARIFSGRGTDTQYF. In DNA form, the CDR3 reads TGCAGTGCTGCTAGAATTTTTAGCGGGAGGGGCACAGATACGCAGTATTTT.

The sample holds a few counts of this clonotype. The rearrangement uses TRBV7-9 and TRBJ2-1, with 9 bases identical to TRBD2. CDR3 length: 16 residues. The V segment lost 5 bases and the J segment 3 bases; nucleotides outside the gene matches: 8. CDR1 is SEHNR, CDR2 FQNEAQ, per germline (reference sequence). This CDR3 reads CASSPFPSGNYNEQFF. The CDR3 bases are TGTGCCAGCAGCCCCTTTCCTAGCGGGAACTACAATGAGCAGTTCTTC.

This clonotype was counted between two and nine times. The genes are TRBV7-2 and TRBJ2-1, with D uncertain. V was pared by 1 base and J by 0 bases, with 10 bases between. This CDR3 is 16 amino acids long. From germline, CDR1 is SGHTA and CDR2 FQGNSA. The CDR3 nucleotides are TGTGCCAGCAGCTTAGGGCTAGTGAGCTCCTACAATGAGCAGTTCTTC. Translating it yields CASSLGLVSSYNEQFF.

There are a few counts of this clonotype. The J gene is TRBJ2-1, the V gene TRBV28; 7 positions match TRBD2. Germline CDR1 and CDR2: MDHEN and SYDVKM. CDR3 size: 16 residues. V dropped 2 bases and J dropped 4; count of bases not matched to a gene: 8. The CDR3 bases are TGTGCCAGCAGTTTACCTGGCGGGAGTCGTTACAATGAGCAGTTCTTC. Translation: CASSLPGGSRYNEQFF.

This clonotype was seen at least ten times. The chain recombines TRBV6-2 or TRBV6-3 with TRBJ2-7; possible D gene TRBD2, 5 bases. V dropped 0 bases and J dropped 6 bases, with 12 bases sitting between them. This CDR3 has 14 amino acids. Germline CDR1 is MNHEY and CDR2 is SVGEGT. CDR3 in amino acids: CASSYSSGGAEQYF. CDR3 in DNA: TGTGCCAGCAGTTACTCGAGCGGTGGAGCCGAGCAGTACTTC.